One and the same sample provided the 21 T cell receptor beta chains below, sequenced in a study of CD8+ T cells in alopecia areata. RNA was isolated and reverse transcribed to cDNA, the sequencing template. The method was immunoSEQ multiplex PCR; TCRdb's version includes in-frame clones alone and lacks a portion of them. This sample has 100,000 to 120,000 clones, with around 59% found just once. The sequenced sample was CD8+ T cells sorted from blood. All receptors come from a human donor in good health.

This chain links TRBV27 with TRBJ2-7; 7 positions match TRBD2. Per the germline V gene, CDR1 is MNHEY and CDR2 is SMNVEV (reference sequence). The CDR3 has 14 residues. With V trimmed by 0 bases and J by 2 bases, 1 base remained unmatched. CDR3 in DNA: TGTGCCAGCAGTTTATCCGGGACTACCTACGAGCAGTACTTC. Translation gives CASSLSGTTYEQYF.

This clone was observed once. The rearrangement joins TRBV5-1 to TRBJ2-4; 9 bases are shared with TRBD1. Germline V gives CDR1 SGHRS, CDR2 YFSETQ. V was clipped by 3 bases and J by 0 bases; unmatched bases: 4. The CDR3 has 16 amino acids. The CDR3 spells CASSSRQGVAKNIQYF. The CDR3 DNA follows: TGCGCCAGCAGCTCAAGACAGGGGGTAGCCAAAAACATTCAGTACTTC.

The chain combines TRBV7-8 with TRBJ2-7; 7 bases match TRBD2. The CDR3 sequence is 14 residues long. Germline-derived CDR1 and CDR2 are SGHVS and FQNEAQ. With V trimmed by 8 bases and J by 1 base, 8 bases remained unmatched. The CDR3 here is CASSERGNSYEQYF. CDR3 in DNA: TGTGCCAGCTCCGAGCGGGGCAATTCCTACGAGCAGTACTTC.

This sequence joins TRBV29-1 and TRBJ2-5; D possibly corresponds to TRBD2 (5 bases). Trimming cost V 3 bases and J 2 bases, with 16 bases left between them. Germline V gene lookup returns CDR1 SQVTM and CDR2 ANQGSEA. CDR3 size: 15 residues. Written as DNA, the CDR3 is TGCAGCGTTGACGGCGGGTATGAAGAACAAGAGACCCAGTACTTC. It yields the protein CSVDGGYEEQETQYF.

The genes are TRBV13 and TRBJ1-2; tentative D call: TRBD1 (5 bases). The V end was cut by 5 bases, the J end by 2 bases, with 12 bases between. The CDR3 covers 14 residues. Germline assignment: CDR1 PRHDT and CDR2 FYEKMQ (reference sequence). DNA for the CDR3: TGTGCCAGCAGCCCTACTGGGGGGAACTATGGCTACACCTTC. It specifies CASSPTGGNYGYTF.

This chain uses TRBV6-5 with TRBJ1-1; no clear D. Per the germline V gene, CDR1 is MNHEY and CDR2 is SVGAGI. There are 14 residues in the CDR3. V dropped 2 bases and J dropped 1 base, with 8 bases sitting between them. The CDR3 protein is CASSYRQSNTEAFF. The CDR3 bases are TGTGCCAGCAGTTACCGGCAGTCGAACACTGAAGCTTTCTTT.

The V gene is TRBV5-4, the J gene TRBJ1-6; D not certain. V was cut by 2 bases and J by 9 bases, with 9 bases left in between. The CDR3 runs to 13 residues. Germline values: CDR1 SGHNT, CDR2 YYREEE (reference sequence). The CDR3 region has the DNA TGTGCCAGCAGCTTATGGTCTGGTTCACCCCTCCACTTT. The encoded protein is CASSLWSGSPLHF. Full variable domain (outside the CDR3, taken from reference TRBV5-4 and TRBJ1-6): ETGVTQSPTHLIKTRGQQVTLRCSSQSGHNTVSWYQQALGQGPQFIFQYYREEENGRGNFPPRFSGLQFPNYSSELNVNALELDDSALYLCASSLWSGSPLHFGNGTRLTVT.

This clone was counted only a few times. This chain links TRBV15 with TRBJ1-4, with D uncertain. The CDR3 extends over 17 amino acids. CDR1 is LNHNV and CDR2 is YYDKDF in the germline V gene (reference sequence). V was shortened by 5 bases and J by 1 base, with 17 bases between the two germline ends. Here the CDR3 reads CATSYFGPWGTNEKLFF. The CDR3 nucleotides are TGTGCCACCAGCTACTTCGGCCCTTGGGGAACTAATGAAAAACTGTTTTTT.

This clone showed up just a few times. The chain's CDR3 is CSVELRDRGLSFPLNTEAFF. The CDR3 DNA sequence: TGCAGCGTTGAACTCCGGGACAGGGGGCTCTCTTTTCCCTTGAACACTGAAGCTTTCTTT. The rearrangement uses TRBV29-1 and TRBJ1-1, with 12 positions matching TRBD1. Germline-derived CDR1 and CDR2 are SQVTM and ANQGSEA. Trimming removed 2 bases from V and 0 bases from J; junction bases left unmatched: 16. This CDR3 comprises 20 residues.

The CDR3 spells CASSPGQLNQPQHF. In nucleotides, the CDR3 is TGTGCCAGCAGCCCTGGACAGCTCAATCAGCCCCAGCATTTT. The chain joins TRBV9 to TRBJ1-5; D perhaps matches TRBD1 (6 bases). The length of the CDR3 is 14 residues. Trimming cost V 4 bases and J 3 bases, with 11 bases left between them. CDR1 and CDR2 (germline): SGDLS, YYNGEE.

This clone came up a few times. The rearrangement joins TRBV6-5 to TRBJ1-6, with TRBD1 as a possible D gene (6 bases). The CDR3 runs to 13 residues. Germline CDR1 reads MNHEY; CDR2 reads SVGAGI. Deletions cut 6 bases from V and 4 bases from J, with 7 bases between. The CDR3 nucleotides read TGTGCCAGCAGCGGACAGTATAATTCACCCCTCCACTTT. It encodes CASSGQYNSPLHF.

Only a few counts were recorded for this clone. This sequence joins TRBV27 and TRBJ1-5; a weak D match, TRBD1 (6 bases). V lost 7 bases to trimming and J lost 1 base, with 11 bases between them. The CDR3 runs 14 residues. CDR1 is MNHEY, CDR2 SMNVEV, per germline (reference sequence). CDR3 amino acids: CASNLGGSNQPQHF. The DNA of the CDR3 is TGTGCCAGCAACCTAGGGGGAAGCAATCAGCCCCAGCATTTT.

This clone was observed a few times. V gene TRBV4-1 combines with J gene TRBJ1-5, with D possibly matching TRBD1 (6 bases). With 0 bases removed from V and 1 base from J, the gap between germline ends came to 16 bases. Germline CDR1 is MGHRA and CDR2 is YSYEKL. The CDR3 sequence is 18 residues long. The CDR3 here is CASSQDEQGMGSNQPQHF. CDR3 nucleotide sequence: TGCGCCAGCAGCCAAGACGAACAGGGAATGGGGAGCAATCAGCCCCAGCATTTT.

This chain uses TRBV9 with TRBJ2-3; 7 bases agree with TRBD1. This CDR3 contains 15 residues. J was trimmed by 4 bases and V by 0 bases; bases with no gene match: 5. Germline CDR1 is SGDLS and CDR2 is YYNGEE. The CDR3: CASSVEGAEADTQYF. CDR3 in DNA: TGTGCCAGCAGCGTAGAGGGGGCCGAGGCAGATACGCAGTATTTT. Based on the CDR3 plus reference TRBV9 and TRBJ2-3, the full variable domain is DSGVTQTPKHLITATGQRVTLRCSPRSGDLSVYWYQQSLDQGLQFLIQYYNGEERAKGNILERFSAQQFPDLHSELNLSSLELGDSALYFCASSVEGAEADTQYFGPGTRLTVL.

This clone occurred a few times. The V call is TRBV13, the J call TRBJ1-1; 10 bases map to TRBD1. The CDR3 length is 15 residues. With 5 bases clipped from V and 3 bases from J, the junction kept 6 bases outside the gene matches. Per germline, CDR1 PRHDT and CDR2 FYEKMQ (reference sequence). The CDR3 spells CASSPGTGDYTEAFF. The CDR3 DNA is TGTGCCAGCAGCCCCGGGACAGGGGATTACACTGAAGCTTTCTTT.

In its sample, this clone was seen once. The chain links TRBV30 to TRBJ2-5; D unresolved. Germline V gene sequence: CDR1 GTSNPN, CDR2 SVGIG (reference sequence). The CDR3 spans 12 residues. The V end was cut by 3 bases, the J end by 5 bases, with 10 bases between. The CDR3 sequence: CAWSGPGETQYF. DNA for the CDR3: TGTGCCTGGAGCGGCCCCGGGGAGACCCAGTACTTC. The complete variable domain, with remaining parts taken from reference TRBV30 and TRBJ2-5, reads SQTIHQWPATLVQPVGSPLSLECTVEGTSNPNLYWYRQAAGRGLQLLFYSVGIGQISSEVPQNLSASRPQDRQFILSSKKLLLSDSGFYLCAWSGPGETQYFGPGTRLLVL.

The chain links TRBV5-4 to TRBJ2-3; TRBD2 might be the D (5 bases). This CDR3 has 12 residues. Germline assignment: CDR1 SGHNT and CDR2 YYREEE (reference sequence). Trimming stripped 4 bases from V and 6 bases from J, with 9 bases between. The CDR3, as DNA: TGTGCCAGCAGCGGACTTTTGGATACGCAGTATTTT. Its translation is CASSGLLDTQYF.

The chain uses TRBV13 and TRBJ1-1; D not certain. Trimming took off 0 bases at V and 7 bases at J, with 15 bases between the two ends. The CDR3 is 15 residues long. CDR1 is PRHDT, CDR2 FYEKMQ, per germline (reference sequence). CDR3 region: CASSLGTAGSFEAFF. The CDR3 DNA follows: TGTGCCAGCAGCTTAGGGACGGCAGGATCCTTTGAAGCTTTCTTT.

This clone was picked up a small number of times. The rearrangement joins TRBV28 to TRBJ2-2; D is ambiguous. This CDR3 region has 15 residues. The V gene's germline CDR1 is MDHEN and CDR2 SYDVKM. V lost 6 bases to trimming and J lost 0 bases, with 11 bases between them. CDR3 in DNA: TGTGCCAGCAGACCCTGGCAGACGAACACCGGGGAGCTGTTTTTT. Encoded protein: CASRPWQTNTGELFF.

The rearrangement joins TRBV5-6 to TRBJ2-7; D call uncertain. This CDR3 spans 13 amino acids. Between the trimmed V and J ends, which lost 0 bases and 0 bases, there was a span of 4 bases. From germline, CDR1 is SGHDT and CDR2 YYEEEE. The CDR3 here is CASSLGNSYEQYF. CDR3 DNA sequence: TGTGCCAGCAGCTTGGGGAACTCCTACGAGCAGTACTTC.

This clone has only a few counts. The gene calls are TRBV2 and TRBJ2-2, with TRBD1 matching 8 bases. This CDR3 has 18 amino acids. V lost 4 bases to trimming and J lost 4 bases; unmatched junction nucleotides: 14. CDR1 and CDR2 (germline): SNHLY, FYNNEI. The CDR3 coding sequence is TGTGCCAGCAGTGGACCCTTTCTCTGGACAGGGCCCACCGGGGAGCTGTTTTTT. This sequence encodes CASSGPFLWTGPTGELFF. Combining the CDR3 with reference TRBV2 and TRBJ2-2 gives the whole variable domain EPEVTQTPSHQVTQMGQEVILRCVPISNHLYFYWYRQILGQKVEFLVSFYNNEISEKSEIFDDQFSVERPDGSNFTLKIRSTKLEDSAMYFCASSGPFLWTGPTGELFFGEGSRLTVL.